This T cell receptor beta chain appears in the sequencing data of a study of PD-1 blockade in classical Hodgkin lymphoma. Background on the study: Patients were administered nivolumab (3 mg/kg intravenously) every 2 weeks. Study-wide points: Possibly reflecting disease activity or prior therapy, repertoire differences have causes that remain undefined.

All patients experienced relapse after autologous stem cell transplantation, and brentuximab vedotin exposure was variable. TCRdb keeps only in-frame clones here, not all; method: immunoSEQ multiplex PCR. The sample yields 55,000 to 65,000 clones, around 91% seen once. The germline V and J ends were trimmed by 6 bases and 8 bases, with 19 bases remaining between them. Germline assignment: CDR1 MNHNS and CDR2 SASEGT. The CDR3 consists of 14 residues. This clone was seen a single time. Its antigen is unknown. The V gene is TRBV6-1, the J gene TRBJ1-2; tentatively, D is TRBD1 (6 bases). The sequence came from a human donor with classical Hodgkin lymphoma. The sequences come from peripheral blood mononuclear cells (PBMCs), collected at baseline. CDR3 DNA sequence: TGTGCCAGCAGGCGTTTCACAGGGCCGGGAGGCTACACCTTC. It codes for CASRRFTGPGGYTF.